The rows below give T cell receptor beta chains drawn from one sample of a study of tumor-infiltrating lymphocytes in primary liver carcinoma. In TCRdb, the multiplex PCR reads were re-called with MiXCR into one record per CDR3 protein. The sample holds fewer than 350,000 distinct CDR3 sequences; 65% are singletons and the top ten take roughly 8.9%. The sequencing input was peripheral blood. These receptors originate from a man aged 35 to 55 with primary liver carcinoma and hepatitis B virus infection. Each CDR3 is given with its conserved first and last residue. D genes are given only for firm matches. Clone sizes are given selectively: once, few, many, or a class where the clone is expanded.

TGTGCCAGCAGCTCGGGGACATACGAGCAGTTCTTC CASSSGTYEQFF TRBV5-6 . 12 . TRBJ2-1
TGTGCCAGCAGCGTCGACGACACCGGGGAGCTGTTTTTT CASSVDDTGELFF TRBV5-4 . 13 . TRBJ2-2
TGTGCCAGCAGCCATAGGACTAGCGGGATCACAGATACGCAGTATTTT CASSHRTSGITDTQYF TRBV5-4 TRBD2 16 many TRBJ2-3
TGTGCCAGCAGCTTGGCCGGAGAGGGTGAGCAGTTCTTC CASSLAGEGEQFF TRBV5-6 . 13 once TRBJ2-1
TGTGCCAGCAGTTACTCGGCTAGCGGGGTCCTCACAGATACGCAGTATTTT CASSYSASGVLTDTQYF TRBV6-5 TRBD2 17 few TRBJ2-3
TGCGCCAGCAGCCTACTTACCGGGGAGCTGTTGTTT CASSLLTGELLF TRBV4-1 . 12 . TRBJ2-2
TGTGCCAGCAGTCATGGGATTAGCGGGACTCGAGGGGAGACTCAGTACTTC CASSHGISGTRGETQYF TRBV6-6 TRBD2 17 . TRBJ2-5
TGCAGCGTTGATCCAGCGGGCGGCAATGAGCAGTTCTTC CSVDPAGGNEQFF TRBV29-1 . 13 . TRBJ2-1
TGTGCCAGTAGTTTCCCAGGGGCTTCTGGAAACACCATATATTTT CASSFPGASGNTIYF TRBV28 . 15 . TRBJ1-3
TGTGCCAGCAACCGGGACGCAAGCTCCTACGAGCAGTACTTC CASNRDASSYEQYF TRBV6-1 . 14 many TRBJ2-7
TGTGCCAGCAGCCAGCAGGGTTCGATGTACTTC CASSQQGSMYF TRBV14 . 11 . TRBJ2-5
TGTACCAGCAGCTTAGGAGTTGTAAGGGTCGCTGAAGCTTTCTTT CTSSLGVVRVAEAFF TRBV11-2 . 15 once TRBJ1-1
TGTGCCAGCAGCTCTACTCAAGAGACCCAGTACTTC CASSSTQETQYF TRBV5-5 . 12 many TRBJ2-5
TGTGCCAGCAGCAGGTCGGGACTAGCGACCTACGATGAGCAGTTCTTC CASSRSGLATYDEQFF TRBV5-6 TRBD2 16 . TRBJ2-1
TGTGCCAGCAGTTACGGAACGGCAGACTATGAGCAGTTCTTC CASSYGTADYEQFF TRBV6-6 . 14 . TRBJ2-1
TGTGCCAGCAGCGTCACTAGCGGGAGCGTGTACGAGCAGTACTTC CASSVTSGSVYEQYF TRBV4-2 TRBD2 15 many TRBJ2-7
TGTGCCAGAAGCCCACCCTGGACAGGGAAGGGCGGGAGTGCCTACAATGAGCAGTTCTTC CARSPPWTGKGGSAYNEQFF TRBV14 . 20 once TRBJ2-1
TGTGCCAGCAGCTCTCTACTAGATCCAGGGTTGGAGACCCAGTACTTC CASSSLLDPGLETQYF TRBV5-6 . 16 . TRBJ2-5
TGCGCCAGCAGCCAAGATACCCGGACGGCTTATGGCTACACCTTC CASSQDTRTAYGYTF TRBV4-3 . 15 many TRBJ1-2
TGTGCCAGCAGTGCCTTACAGGGAACAAACACTGAAGCTTTCTTT CASSALQGTNTEAFF TRBV6-1 . 15 many TRBJ1-1
TGTGCCAGCAGTTACTCGAAAGGGACAGGGACCTTGGAGCAGTACTTC CASSYSKGTGTLEQYF TRBV6-5 TRBD1 16 few TRBJ2-7
TGTGCCGGCAGTAAAGCCGGGACGAATGGCTACACCTTC CAGSKAGTNGYTF TRBV6-5 . 13 . TRBJ1-2
TGCGCCAGCATGGACCTACTGAGCTCCTACGAGCAGTACTTC CASMDLLSSYEQYF TRBV5-1 . 14 . TRBJ2-7
TGTGCCAGCAGCTCGCCGACAGACACCGAGGAGCTGTTTTTT CASSSPTDTEELFF TRBV5-4 . 14 once TRBJ2-2
TGTGCCAACAGGTCTAGCGACAATGAGCAGATCTTC CANRSSDNEQIF TRBV11-2 . 12 . TRBJ2-1
TGCGCCAGCAGCCAGGGACAGGGGGGATACACTGAAGCTTTCTTT CASSQGQGGYTEAFF TRBV5-1 TRBD1 15 . TRBJ1-1
TGTGCCAGCAGCTTGGACAGAGGGACCACCGTGAACACTGAAGCTTTCTTT CASSLDRGTTVNTEAFF TRBV5-6 . 17 . TRBJ1-1
TGTGCCAGCAGCCGATCATGTGATAACTATGGCTACACCTTC CASSRSCDNYGYTF TRBV11-1 . 14 once TRBJ1-2
TGTGCCAGTAAGGACTATAATGAGCAGTTCTTC CASKDYNEQFF TRBV19 . 11 . TRBJ2-1
TGTGCCAGCAGGGGTCCCAACGCCGGGGAGCTGTTTTTT CASRGPNAGELFF TRBV2 . 13 . TRBJ2-2
TGTGCCAGCATGCGGGGAAATAGTTCACCCCTCCGCTTT CASMRGNSSPLRF TRBV6-2/TRBV6-3 . 13 . TRBJ1-6
TGTGCCAGCAGTGCCCTGACAGGGGCGGATTCACCCCTCCACTTT CASSALTGADSPLHF TRBV6-1 TRBD1 15 many TRBJ1-6